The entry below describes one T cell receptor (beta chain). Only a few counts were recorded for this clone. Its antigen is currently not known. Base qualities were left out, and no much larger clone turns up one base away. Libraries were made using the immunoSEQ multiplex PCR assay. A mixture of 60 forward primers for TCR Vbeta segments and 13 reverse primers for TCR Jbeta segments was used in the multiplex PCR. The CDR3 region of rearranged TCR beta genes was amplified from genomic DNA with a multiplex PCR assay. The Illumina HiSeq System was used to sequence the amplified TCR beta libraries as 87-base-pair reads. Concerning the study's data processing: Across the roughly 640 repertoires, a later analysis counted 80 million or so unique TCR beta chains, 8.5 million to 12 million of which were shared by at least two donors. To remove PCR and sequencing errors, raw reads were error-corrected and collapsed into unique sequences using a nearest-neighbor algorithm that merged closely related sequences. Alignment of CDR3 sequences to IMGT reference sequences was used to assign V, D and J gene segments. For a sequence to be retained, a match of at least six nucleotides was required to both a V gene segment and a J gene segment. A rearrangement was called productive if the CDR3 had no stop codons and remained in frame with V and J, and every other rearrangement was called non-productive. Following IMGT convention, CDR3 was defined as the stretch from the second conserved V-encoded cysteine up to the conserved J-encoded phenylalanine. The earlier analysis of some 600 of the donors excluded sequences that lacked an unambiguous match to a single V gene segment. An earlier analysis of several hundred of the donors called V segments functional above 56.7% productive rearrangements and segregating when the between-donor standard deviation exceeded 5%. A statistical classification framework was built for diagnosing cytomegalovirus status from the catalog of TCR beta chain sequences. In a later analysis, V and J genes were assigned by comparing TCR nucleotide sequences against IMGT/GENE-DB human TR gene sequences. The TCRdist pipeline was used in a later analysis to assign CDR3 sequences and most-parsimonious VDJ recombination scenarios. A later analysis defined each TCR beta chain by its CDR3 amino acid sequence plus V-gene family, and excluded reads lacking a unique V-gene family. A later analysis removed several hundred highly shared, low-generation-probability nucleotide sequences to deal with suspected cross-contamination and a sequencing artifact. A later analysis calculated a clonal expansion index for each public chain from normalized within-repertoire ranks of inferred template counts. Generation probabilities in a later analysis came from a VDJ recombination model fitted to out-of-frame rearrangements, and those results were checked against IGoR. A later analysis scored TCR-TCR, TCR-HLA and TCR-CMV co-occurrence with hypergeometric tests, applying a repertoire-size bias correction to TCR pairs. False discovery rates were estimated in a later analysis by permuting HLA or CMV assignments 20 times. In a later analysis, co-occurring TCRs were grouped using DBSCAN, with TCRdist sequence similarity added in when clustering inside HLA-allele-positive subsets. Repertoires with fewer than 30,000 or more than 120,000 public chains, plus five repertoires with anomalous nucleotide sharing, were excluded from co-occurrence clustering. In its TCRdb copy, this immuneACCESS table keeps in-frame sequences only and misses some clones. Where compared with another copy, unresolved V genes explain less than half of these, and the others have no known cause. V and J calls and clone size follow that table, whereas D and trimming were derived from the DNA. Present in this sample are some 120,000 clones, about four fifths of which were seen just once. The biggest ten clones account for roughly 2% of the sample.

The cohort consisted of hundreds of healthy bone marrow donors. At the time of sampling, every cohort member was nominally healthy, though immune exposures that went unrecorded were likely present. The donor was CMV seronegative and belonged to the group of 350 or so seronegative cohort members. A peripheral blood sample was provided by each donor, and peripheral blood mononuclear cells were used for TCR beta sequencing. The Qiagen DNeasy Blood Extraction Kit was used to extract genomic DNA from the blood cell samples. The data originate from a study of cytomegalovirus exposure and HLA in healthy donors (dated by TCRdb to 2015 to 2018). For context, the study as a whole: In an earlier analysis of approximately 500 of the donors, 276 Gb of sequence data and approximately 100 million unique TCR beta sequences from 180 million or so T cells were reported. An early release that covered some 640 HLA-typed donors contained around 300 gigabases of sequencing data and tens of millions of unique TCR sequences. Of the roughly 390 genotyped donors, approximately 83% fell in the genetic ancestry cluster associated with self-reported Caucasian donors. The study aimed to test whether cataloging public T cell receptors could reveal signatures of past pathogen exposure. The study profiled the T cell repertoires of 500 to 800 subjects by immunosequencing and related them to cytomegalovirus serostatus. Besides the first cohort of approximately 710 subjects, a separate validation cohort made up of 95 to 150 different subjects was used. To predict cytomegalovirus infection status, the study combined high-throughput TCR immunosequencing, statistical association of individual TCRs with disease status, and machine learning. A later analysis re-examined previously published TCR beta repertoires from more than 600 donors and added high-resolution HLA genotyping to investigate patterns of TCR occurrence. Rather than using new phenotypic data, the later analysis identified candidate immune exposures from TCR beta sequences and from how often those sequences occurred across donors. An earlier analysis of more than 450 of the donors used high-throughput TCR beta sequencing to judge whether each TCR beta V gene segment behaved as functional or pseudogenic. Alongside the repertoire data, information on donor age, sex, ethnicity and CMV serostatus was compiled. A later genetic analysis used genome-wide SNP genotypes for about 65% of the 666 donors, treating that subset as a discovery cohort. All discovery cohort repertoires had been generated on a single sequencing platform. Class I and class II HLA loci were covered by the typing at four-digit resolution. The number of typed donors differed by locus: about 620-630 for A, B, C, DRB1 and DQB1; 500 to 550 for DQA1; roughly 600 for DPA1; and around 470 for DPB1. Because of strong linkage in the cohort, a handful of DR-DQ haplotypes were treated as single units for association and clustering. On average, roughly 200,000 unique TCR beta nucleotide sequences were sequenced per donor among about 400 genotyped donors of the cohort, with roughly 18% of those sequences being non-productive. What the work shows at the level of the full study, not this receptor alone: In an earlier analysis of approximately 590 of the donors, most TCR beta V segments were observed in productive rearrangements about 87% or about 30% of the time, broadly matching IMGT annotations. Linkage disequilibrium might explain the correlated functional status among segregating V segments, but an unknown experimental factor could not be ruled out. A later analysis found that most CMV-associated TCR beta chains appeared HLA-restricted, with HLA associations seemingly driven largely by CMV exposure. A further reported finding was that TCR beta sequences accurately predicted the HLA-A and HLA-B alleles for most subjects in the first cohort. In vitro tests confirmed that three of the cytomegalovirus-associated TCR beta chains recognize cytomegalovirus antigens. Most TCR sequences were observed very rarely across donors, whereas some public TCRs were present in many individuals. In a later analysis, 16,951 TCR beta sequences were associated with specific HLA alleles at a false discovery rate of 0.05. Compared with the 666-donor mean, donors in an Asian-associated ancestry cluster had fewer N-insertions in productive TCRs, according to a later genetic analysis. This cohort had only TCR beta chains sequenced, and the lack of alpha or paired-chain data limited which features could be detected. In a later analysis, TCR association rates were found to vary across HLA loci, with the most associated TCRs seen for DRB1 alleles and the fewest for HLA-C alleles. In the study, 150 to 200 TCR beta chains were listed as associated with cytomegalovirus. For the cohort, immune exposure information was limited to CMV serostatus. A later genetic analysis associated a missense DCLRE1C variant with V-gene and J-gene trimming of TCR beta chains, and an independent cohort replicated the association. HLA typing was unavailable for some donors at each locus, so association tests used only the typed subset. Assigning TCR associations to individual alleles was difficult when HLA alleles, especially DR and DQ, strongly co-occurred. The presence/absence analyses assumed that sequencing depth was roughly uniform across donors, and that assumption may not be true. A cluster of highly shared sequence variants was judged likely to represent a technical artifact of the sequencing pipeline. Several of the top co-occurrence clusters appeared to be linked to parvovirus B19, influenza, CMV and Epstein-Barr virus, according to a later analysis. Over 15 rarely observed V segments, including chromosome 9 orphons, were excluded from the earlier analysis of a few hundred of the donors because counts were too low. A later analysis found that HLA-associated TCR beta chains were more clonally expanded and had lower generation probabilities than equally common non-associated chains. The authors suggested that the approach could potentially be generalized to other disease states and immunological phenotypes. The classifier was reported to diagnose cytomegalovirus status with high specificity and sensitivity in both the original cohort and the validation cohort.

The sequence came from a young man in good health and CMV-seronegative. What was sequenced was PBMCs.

The CDR3 here reads CASSFAGTSGTVTATDTQYF. In nucleotide form, the sequence is TGCGCCAGCAGCTTCGCCGGGACTAGCGGGACAGTCACCGCAACGGATACGCAGTATTTT. The chain uses TRBV5-1 and TRBJ2-3, and 13 bases in between align with TRBD2. V loses 2 bases at its end and J loses 6 bases; junction bases beyond the gene matches: 18. From the cysteine up to the phenylalanine, the CDR3 has a length of 20 residues. Of the read, only the CDR3 DNA is kept; its 60 bases are in frame from base 1. Based on the germline V gene, the CDR1 and CDR2 sequences are SGHRS and YFSETQ. The full variable domain, completed from the reference TRBV5-1 and TRBJ2-3 proteins outside the CDR3, reads KAGVTQTPRYLIKTRGQQVTLSCSPISGHRSVSWYQQTPGQGLQFLFEYFSETQRNKGNFPGRFSGRQFSNSRSEMNVSTLELGDSALYLCASSFAGTSGTVTATDTQYFGPGTRLTVL.